The present T cell receptor (beta chain) was sequenced within a study of regulatory T cells in long-lasting Graves disease (dated by TCRdb to the early 2020s). Context from the whole study: Persistent Graves' disease was defined as persistently positive TSH receptor autoantibodies together with antithyroid drug treatment for over 5 years. Patients with persistent Graves' disease were compared with patients with newly diagnosed Graves' disease using TCR sequencing and RNA sequencing of peripheral blood. The study was conducted in China and was registered as a clinical trial. TCR sequencing covered about 13 persistent and 20 or so newly diagnosed Graves' disease patients, around 35 samples in total. Antithyroid drugs had been taken for approximately 9.7 years on average by persistent Graves' disease patients in the clinical cohort. The full study reports these points: The study examined only peripheral blood because the primary lesion, thyroid tissue, could not be accessed. Persistent Graves' disease patients showed lower TCR Shannon entropy and fewer highly expanded clones than newly diagnosed patients, suggesting clonal expansion. TRBV28, TRBJ1-2 and TRBJ2-5 were preferentially used in persistent disease, while TRBV20-1 and TRBJ2-1 were favored in newly diagnosed disease. The authors acknowledged the small sample size as a limitation that may reduce accuracy. More public clonotypes were shared among persistent patients (roughly 2,900) than among newly diagnosed patients (roughly 960). Sequencing and analysis were restricted to the TCR beta chain.

The meaning of the sample's time point label: persistent/refractory GD, antithyroid drugs over 5 years with positive TRAb. For both TCR sequencing and RNA sequencing, RNA was extracted from PBMCs using TRIzol. Graves' disease was diagnosed according to American Thyroid Association guidelines. Recruitment of patients was carried out at an endocrinology department in Xi'an, China. From each patient, nine milliliters of peripheral blood was collected into an EDTA anticoagulant tube. PBMCs were isolated by Ficoll Paque Plus density gradient separation without further T cell sorting. RNA quality was checked with an Agilent 2100 Bioanalyzer and agarose gel, and concentration with a NanoDrop 2000. This clonotype was detected only a few times. There is no known antigen for this receptor. Per-nucleotide qualities are absent, and no much larger clonotype sits a single base away. The CDR3 contains 14 residues, cysteine and phenylalanine counted. The kept DNA is CDR3 alone, 42 bases in frame from the first base. V has 4 bases trimmed and J has 4 bases trimmed; junction bases matching no gene number 4. Per the germline V gene, ENHRY is the CDR1 and SYGVKD is the CDR2.

The library was built by means of multiplex PCR. The listed sequencing device is Illumina HiSeq 4000. iRepertoire HTBI primers and Arm-PCR amplification of CDR3 regions were used to construct TCR beta libraries. PCR products were gel purified before sequencing. The study's processing was this. Across samples, roughly 60 TRBV and 15 or so TRBJ segments were identified and used for gene usage analysis of CDR3 amino acid clonotypes. COPE and FqMerger were used to merge filtered high-quality paired reads into contigs. BLAST was used to align contigs to IMGT TRBV, TRBD and TRBJ reference genes, with CDR3 defined following IMGT. Any clonotype with a frequency above 0.1% was classified as a highly expanded clone. Shannon entropy served as the measure of repertoire diversity, while the Gini coefficient captured V-J evenness. Public clonotypes were defined as clonotypes shared by more than one individual. TCRdb took the public reads, trimmed them with fastp at Q25, ran MiXCR for clone calling and kept in-frame beta chains. Rows merge per CDR3 protein into single entries with the most common DNA and genes. The authors' filters were not applied to this entry. This sample comprises about 460,000 distinct CDR3 sequences, 22% of them detected only once. Around 13% of the sample goes to the ten largest clones.

The chain uses TRBV10-3 and TRBJ1-5; 7 bases in the middle match TRBD1. The sample here was peripheral blood mononuclear cells (PBMCs), taken when the disease was refractory, from a patient treated with antithyroid drugs. The TCR was taken from a female donor with Graves disease. The DNA is as follows: TGTGCCATCAGTGGGACAGGTGGGAATCAGCCCCAGCATTTT. Translated, this gives CAISGTGGNQPQHF.